This TCR beta chain was captured in a study of CD8+ T cells in alopecia areata. Overall study: Twice daily, treated patients received 5 to 10 mg of oral tofacitinib.

A single count supports this clone. Its antigen is not identified. The sample's treatment: oral pan-JAK inhibitor, 5-10 mg twice daily. cDNA reverse transcribed from extracted RNA served as the sequencing template. Assay: immunoSEQ multiplex PCR; the TCRdb copy retains only in-frame clones and omits some. The sample includes around 270,000 clones, about 62% of them seen just once. J lost 3 bases, V lost 5 bases, and 5 bases had no gene match. The germline V gene has CDR1 SGHTA and CDR2 FQGTGA. The CDR3 consists of 16 residues. Study-level points and caveats: Greater clonality was observed in lesional scalp samples, especially alopecia totalis/universalis, versus normal scalp.

The chain recombines TRBV7-3 with TRBJ2-2; 11 bases line up with TRBD2. The specimen comprised CD4+ T cells sorted from blood, sampled at week 24, from a patient treated with tofacitinib. The clonotype comes from a human donor with alopecia areata. In DNA form, the CDR3 reads TGTGCCAGCAGCCCACTAGCGGGGGTCGACACCGGGGAGCTGTTTTTT. Its translation is CASSPLAGVDTGELFF. Variable domain in full (rest from reference TRBV7-3 and TRBJ2-2): GAGVSQTPSNKVTEKGKYVELRCDPISGHTALYWYRQSLGQGPEFLIYFQGTGAADDSGLPNDRFFAVRPEGSVSTLKIQRTERGDSAVYLCASSPLAGVDTGELFFGEGSRLTVL.